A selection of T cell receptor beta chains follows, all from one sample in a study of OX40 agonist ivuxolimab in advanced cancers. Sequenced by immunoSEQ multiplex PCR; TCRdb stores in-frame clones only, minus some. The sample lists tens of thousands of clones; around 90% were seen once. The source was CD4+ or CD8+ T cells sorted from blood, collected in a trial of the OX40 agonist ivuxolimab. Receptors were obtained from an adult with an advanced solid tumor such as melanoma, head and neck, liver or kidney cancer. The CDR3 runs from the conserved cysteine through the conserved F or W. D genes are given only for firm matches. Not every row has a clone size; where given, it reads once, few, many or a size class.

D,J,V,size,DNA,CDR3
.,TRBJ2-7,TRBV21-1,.,TGTGCCAGCAGCAAAGTGGGGTACAGGGTGGACTACGAGCAGTACTTC,CASSKVGYRVDYEQYF
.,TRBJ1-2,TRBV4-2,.,TGTGCCAGCAGCCACAAGTCGGACAGCTATGGCTACACCTTC,CASSHKSDSYGYTF
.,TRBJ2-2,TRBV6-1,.,TGTGCCAGCCCGGTTGGCCCGAACACCGGGGAGCTGTTTTTT,CASPVGPNTGELFF
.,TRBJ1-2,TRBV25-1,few,TGTGCCAGCAGTGACCCCCGGTTAGGGGATTTCGGTGGCTACACCTTC,CASSDPRLGDFGGYTF
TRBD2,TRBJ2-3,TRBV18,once,TGTGCCAGCTCACCCCCGGCTAGCGGGATAATACCAGATACGCAGTATTTT,CASSPPASGIIPDTQYF
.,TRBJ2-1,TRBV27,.,TGTGCCAGCCAGGACAGACCCTACAATGAGCAGTTCTTC,CASQDRPYNEQFF
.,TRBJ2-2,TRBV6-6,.,TGTGCCAGCAGTTACTCGAACACCGCCGGGGAGCTGTTTTTT,CASSYSNTAGELFF
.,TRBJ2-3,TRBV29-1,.,TGCAGCGTTGAGGGGGCCGCTAGCACAGATACGCAGTATTTT,CSVEGAASTDTQYF
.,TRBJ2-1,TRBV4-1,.,TGCGCCAGCAGCCCTGGGGGGCAGGGGCGGGGCTGGGATGAGCAGTTCTTC,CASSPGGQGRGWDEQFF
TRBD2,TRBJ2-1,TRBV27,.,TGTGCCAGCAGTTTTCTAGCGGGAGGGTGGGATGAGCAGTTCTTC,CASSFLAGGWDEQFF
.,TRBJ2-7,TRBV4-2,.,TGTGCCAGCAGCCCCACCGCGAGCTACGAGCAGTACTTC,CASSPTASYEQYF
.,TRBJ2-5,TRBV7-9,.,TGTGCCAGCAGCCTCAGGGGCCTCCAAGAGACCCAGTACTTC,CASSLRGLQETQYF
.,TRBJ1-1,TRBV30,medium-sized,TGTGCCTGGAGTCGTCCACCGGATGATGAAGCTTTCTTT,CAWSRPPDDEAFF
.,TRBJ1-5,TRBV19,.,TGTGCCAGTAGTATGAGGGGAAACAATCAGCCCCAGCATTTT,CASSMRGNNQPQHF
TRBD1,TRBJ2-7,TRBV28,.,TGTGCCAGCAGTTCGGACAGGGGGGTCGACGAGCAGTACTTC,CASSSDRGVDEQYF
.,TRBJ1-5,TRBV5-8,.,TGTGCCAGCAGTTCGGGAGGCAATCAGCCCCAGCATTTT,CASSSGGNQPQHF
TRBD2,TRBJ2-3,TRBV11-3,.,TGTGCCAGCAGCTCGGGACTAGCGGGAGTTGCAGATACGCAGTATTTT,CASSSGLAGVADTQYF
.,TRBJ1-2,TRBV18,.,TGTGCCAGCCTTGCGGGGGCTAACTATGGCTACACCTTC,CASLAGANYGYTF
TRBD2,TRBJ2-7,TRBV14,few,TGTGCCAGCAGCCAAGATGAGGGACTAGCGGGAGTTTTTGGGAAACCGGACGAGCAGTACTTC,CASSQDEGLAGVFGKPDEQYF
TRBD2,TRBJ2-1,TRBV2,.,TGTGCCAGCAGTTGGCGACTAGCGGGAGGGTCCTACAATGAGCAGTTCTTC,CASSWRLAGGSYNEQFF
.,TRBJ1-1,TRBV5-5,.,TGTGCCAGCAGCACGACTTCGAACACTGAAGCTTTCTTT,CASSTTSNTEAFF
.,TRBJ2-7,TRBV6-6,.,TGTGCCAGCAGCTTCCCCTACGAGCAGTACTTC,CASSFPYEQYF
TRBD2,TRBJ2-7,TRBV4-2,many,TGTGCCAGCAGCCCAGGACTAGCGGAGTCCTACGAGCAGTACTTC,CASSPGLAESYEQYF
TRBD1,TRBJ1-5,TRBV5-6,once,TGTGCCAGCAGCTTGGGCCAGGGGGCCGATCAGCCCCAGCATTTT,CASSLGQGADQPQHF
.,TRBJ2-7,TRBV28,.,TGTGCCAGCGGAGACAGCTCCTACGAGCAGTACTTC,CASGDSSYEQYF
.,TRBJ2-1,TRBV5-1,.,TGCGCCAGCAGACGTGGAAGGGGGAGGGTGGAAAATGAGCAGTTCTTC,CASRRGRGRVENEQFF
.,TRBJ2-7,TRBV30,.,TGTGCCTGGACCCGGCCCGGGCGCGAGCAGTACTTC,CAWTRPGREQYF
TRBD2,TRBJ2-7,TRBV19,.,TGTGCCAGTAGTACCCCGGGACTAGCCTACGAGCAGTACTTC,CASSTPGLAYEQYF
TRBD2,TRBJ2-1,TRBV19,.,TGTGCCAGTAGCGGGAGGACCTACAATGAGCAGTTCTTC,CASSGRTYNEQFF
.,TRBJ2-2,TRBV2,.,TGTGCCAGCAGCAGCGCGAACACCGGGGAGCTGTTTTTT,CASSSANTGELFF
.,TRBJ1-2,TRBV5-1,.,TGCGCCAGCAGCTTCGGACAATCGGGGAGCTATGGCTACACCTTC,CASSFGQSGSYGYTF
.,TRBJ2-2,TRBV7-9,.,TGTGCCAGCAGCGTAAGGAGGGACACCGGGGAGCTGTTTTTT,CASSVRRDTGELFF
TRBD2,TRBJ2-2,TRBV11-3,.,TGTGCCAGCACGCGACTAGCGGGAGCCGGGGAGCTGTTTTTT,CASTRLAGAGELFF
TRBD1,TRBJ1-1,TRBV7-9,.,TGTGCCAGCAGACCTCAGGGGGCGAGACGAGCTTTCTTT,CASRPQGARRAFF
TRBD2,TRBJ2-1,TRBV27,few,TGTGCCAGCGGGGGGAGGGCTAGCATCAATGAGCAGTTCTTC,CASGGRASINEQFF
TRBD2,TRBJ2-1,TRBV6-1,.,TGTGCCAGCAGCACCGGACTAGCACGCGAGCAGTTCTTC,CASSTGLAREQFF
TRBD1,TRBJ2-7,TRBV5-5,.,TGTGCCAGCAGCTTTGGCGGGACAGGGTCGGTCGAGCAGTACTTC,CASSFGGTGSVEQYF
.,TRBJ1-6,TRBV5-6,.,TGTGCCAGCAGCTTGGTGGGGACAACTTATAATTCACCCCTCCACTTT,CASSLVGTTYNSPLHF
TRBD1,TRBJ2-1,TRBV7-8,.,TGTGCCAGCAGCTCAGACAGGGTGAGCTCCTACAATGAGCAGTTCTTC,CASSSDRVSSYNEQFF
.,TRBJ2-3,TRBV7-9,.,TGTGCCAGCAGTCCTGGATACTTT,CASSPGYF
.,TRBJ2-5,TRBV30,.,TGTGCCTGGAGTACCGACAGGTACCAAGAGACCCAGTACTTC,CAWSTDRYQETQYF
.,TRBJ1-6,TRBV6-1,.,TGTGCCAGCAGTGAACGGGCCGAGAATTCACCCCTCCACTTT,CASSERAENSPLHF
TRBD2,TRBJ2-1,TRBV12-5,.,TGTGCTAGTGGTTTCGGACTAGCGGGAGGTGAGCAGTTCTTC,CASGFGLAGGEQFF
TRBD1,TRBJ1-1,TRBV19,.,TGTGCCAGTGAAGGGGGACAGGGATGGGCTGAAGCTTTCTTT,CASEGGQGWAEAFF
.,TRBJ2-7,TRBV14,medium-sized,TGTGCCAGCGCGGCCAGGGGAAGGTCCTACGAGCAGTACTTC,CASAARGRSYEQYF
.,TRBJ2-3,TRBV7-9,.,TGTGCCAGCAGCCCCCACAGTCTTCCTAGCACAGATACGCAGTATTTT,CASSPHSLPSTDTQYF
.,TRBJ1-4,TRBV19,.,TGTGCCAGTAGGGCATTTAGGGGGAATGAAAAACTGTTTTTT,CASRAFRGNEKLFF
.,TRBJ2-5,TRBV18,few,TGTGCCAGCTCACCATCGACCCCGGCTGGAGAGACCCAGTACTTC,CASSPSTPAGETQYF
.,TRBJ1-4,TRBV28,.,TGTGCCAGCAGTAGCCCCACAACTAATGAAAAACTGTTTTTT,CASSSPTTNEKLFF
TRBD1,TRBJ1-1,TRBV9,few,TGTGCCAGCAGCGTAGGGACAGGGACTGAAGCTTTCTTT,CASSVGTGTEAFF
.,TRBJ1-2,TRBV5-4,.,TGTGCCAGCAGCTTGGCAGGGACGAGCTATGGCTACACCTTC,CASSLAGTSYGYTF
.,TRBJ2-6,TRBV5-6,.,TGTGCCAGCAGCTTTGGTGGGGCCAACGTCCTGACTTTC,CASSFGGANVLTF
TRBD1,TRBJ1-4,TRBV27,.,TGTGCCAGCAGTGCGCGAGCCCAAAGAAACAGGGGGCGCGATGAAAAACTGTTTTTT,CASSARAQRNRGRDEKLFF
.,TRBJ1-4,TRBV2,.,TGTGCCAGCACCCGAGAGGGGGGTTCTAATGAAAAACTGTTTTTT,CASTREGGSNEKLFF
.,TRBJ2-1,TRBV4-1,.,TGCGCCAGCAGCCAACTGAGGGAGTACAATGAGCAGTTCTTC,CASSQLREYNEQFF
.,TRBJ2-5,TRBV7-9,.,TGTGCCAGCAGCTTACGACAGGGAGGAGAGACCCAGTACTTC,CASSLRQGGETQYF
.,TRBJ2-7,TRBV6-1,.,TGTGCCAGCAGTGAAGCGGAGCAGATCTACGAGCAGTACTTC,CASSEAEQIYEQYF